This TCR beta chain was observed in a study of CD8 T cells in Susac syndrome. Deletions cut 6 bases from V and 0 bases from J, with 14 bases between. Germline lookup yields CDR1 SGHTA and CDR2 FQGTGA. CDR3 size: 16 residues. TEMRA cells were FACS-enriched, with CD8+ and CD4+ T cells isolated negatively. Random hexamers were used to reverse transcribe the RNA input (about 0.5 to 1 ug). TCRdb redid the calling of the immunoSEQ multiplex PCR reads with MiXCR, one entry per CDR3 protein. The profile shows 73,000 or so distinct CDR3 sequences, approximately 94% of them singletons. The origin of this receptor is a human donor with multiple sclerosis. The sequenced sample was CD8+ T cells from PBMCs. V and J are TRBV7-3 and TRBJ2-2, with D unresolved. As DNA, the CDR3 is TGTGCCAGCAGAGAGACGACGGACGCGAACACCGGGGAGCTGTTTTTT. It encodes CASRETTDANTGELFF.